This T cell receptor beta chain is drawn from a study of T cell responses to AZD1222 COVID-19 vaccine. Findings and caveats of the study: The donors showed a predominance of white British ancestry and of females, with possible underestimation of clonal diversity.

Data came from immunoSEQ multiplex PCR; TCRdb stores just in-frame clones and leaves some out. Here the sample spans more than 150,000 clones, roughly 93% being singletons. Note on this clone: Its antigen is not identified.

Per germline, CDR1 MDHEN and CDR2 SYDVKM. The CDR3 loop spans 14 amino acids. After removal of 4 bases from V and 7 bases from J, the junction contained 9 bases not matched to a gene. Source: peripheral blood, taken on day 0 of AZD1222 vaccination. The gene calls are TRBV28 and TRBJ2-7, with 8 positions matching TRBD1. The TCR comes from an adult in good health. The DNA of the CDR3 is TGTGCCAGCAGTTCCCGGGACAGGCGTATGGAGCAGTACTTC. Protein: CASSSRDRRMEQYF.